A single sample is the source of the 21 T cell receptor beta chains below, sequenced in a study of technical replicates of blood from a handful of donors. The method was immunoSEQ multiplex PCR; TCRdb's version includes in-frame clones alone and lacks a portion of them. Counted here are about 72,000 clones, around 95% occurring once; the ten biggest clones make up less than 0.25%. The material sequenced was T cells isolated from PBMCs. The receptors originated from a human donor in good health.

V and J are TRBV11-2 and TRBJ1-4, with 7 bases identical to TRBD1. The germline CDR1 and CDR2 sequences are SGHAT and FQNNGV. The CDR3 is 15 residues long. The trim removed 4 bases at V and 2 bases at J, leaving 4 bases unmatched. CDR3 amino acids: CASSSTGFTNEKLFF. The CDR3 DNA reads TGTGCCAGCAGCTCGACAGGGTTTACTAATGAAAAACTGTTTTTT.

This chain uses TRBV18 with TRBJ2-7; D perhaps matches TRBD2 (6 bases). The CDR3 covers 15 residues. The V gene's germline CDR1 is KGHSH and CDR2 LQKENI. V dropped 0 bases and J dropped 2 bases, with 11 bases sitting between them. CDR3 DNA sequence: TGTGCCAGCTCACCACCTAGCGGATTGACCTACGAGCAGTACTTC. It translates to CASSPPSGLTYEQYF.

The V and J genes are TRBV4-1 and TRBJ2-1; TRBD2 agrees at 14 bases. Germline trimming cut 2 bases from V and 3 bases from J; bases unmatched to any gene: 3. This CDR3 spans 17 amino acids. Germline V CDR1 and CDR2: MGHRA, YSYEKL. CDR3 sequence: CASSQSGLAGDYNEQFF. The CDR3 coding sequence is TGCGCCAGCAGCCAATCGGGACTAGCGGGAGACTACAATGAGCAGTTCTTC.

This chain links TRBV25-1 with TRBJ1-4; 9 bases line up with TRBD1. The trim removed 0 bases at V and 3 bases at J, leaving 8 bases unmatched. The CDR3 consists of 18 residues. The germline V gene encodes CDR1 MGHDK and CDR2 SYGVNS. Here the CDR3 reads CASSEYPTGGRPNEKLFF. CDR3 DNA sequence: TGTGCCAGCAGTGAATACCCGACAGGGGGGAGGCCTAATGAAAAACTGTTTTTT.

The chain combines TRBV7-2 with TRBJ1-1; TRBD1 matches 7 bases. The ends lost 2 bases at V and 4 bases at J; junction bases unmatched: 1. Germline V CDR1 and CDR2: SGHTA, FQGNSA. The CDR3 is 13 amino acids. Here the CDR3 DNA reads TGTGCCAGCAGCTTAAACAGGGGCACTGAAGCTTTCTTT. Translated, it gives CASSLNRGTEAFF.

This clone was seen once. A read error may produce the germline difference seen at one junction end. The V call is TRBV18, the J call TRBJ2-6, with 9 positions matching TRBD1. The CDR3 runs to 19 residues. CDR1 and CDR2 (germline): KGHSH, LQKENI. Written as DNA, the CDR3 is TGTGCCAGCTCAACACCCCCGGGACAGGGATCCTCTGGGGCCAACGTCCTGACTTTC. Translating it yields CASSTPPGQGSSGANVLTF.

This clone has a single count. This rearrangement joins TRBV5-1 to TRBJ2-3, with D maybe TRBD2 (5 bases). Germline V gene data show CDR1 as SGHRS and CDR2 as YFSETQ. Deletions cut 4 bases from V and 0 bases from J, with 18 bases between. The CDR3 contains 17 residues. CDR3 loop: CASSPDPQRTSTDTQYF. The DNA of the CDR3 is TGCGCCAGCAGCCCTGACCCCCAGCGGACTAGCACAGATACGCAGTATTTT. The full variable domain, rest sourced from reference TRBV5-1 and TRBJ2-3, is KAGVTQTPRYLIKTRGQQVTLSCSPISGHRSVSWYQQTPGQGLQFLFEYFSETQRNKGNFPGRFSGRQFSNSRSEMNVSTLELGDSALYLCASSPDPQRTSTDTQYFGPGTRLTVL.

This clone was seen just once. V usage is TRBV15 and J usage is TRBJ1-4, with a possible D match to TRBD1 (5 bases). V dropped 3 bases and J dropped 0 bases, with 8 bases sitting between them. This CDR3 has 15 residues. Germline CDR1 LNHNV, CDR2 YYDKDF (reference sequence). CDR3 nucleotides: TGTGCCACCAGCAGCGACAGTCCAACTAATGAAAAACTGTTTTTT. Translating gives CATSSDSPTNEKLFF.

The chain carries TRBV30 and TRBJ1-2, with D possibly TRBD1 on 5 matching bases. This CDR3 is built from 11 residues. Trimming shortened V by 1 base and J by 8 bases, and 8 bases separated the two germline ends. Germline loops: CDR1 GTSNPN, CDR2 SVGIG (reference sequence). In DNA, the CDR3 is TGTGCCTGGAGTGGGGGCTCCGGCTACACCTTC. It is translated as CAWSGGSGYTF. The full variable domain, its missing parts supplied by reference TRBV30 and TRBJ1-2, is SQTIHQWPATLVQPVGSPLSLECTVEGTSNPNLYWYRQAAGRGLQLLFYSVGIGQISSEVPQNLSASRPQDRQFILSSKKLLLSDSGFYLCAWSGGSGYTFGSGTRLTVV.

This clone was seen only once. The chain combines TRBV5-6 with TRBJ2-5; TRBD1 is a possible D gene (6 bases). Germline V gives CDR1 SGHDT, CDR2 YYEEEE. There are 13 residues in the CDR3. V lost 4 bases and J 1 base, leaving 8 bases between the germline ends. CDR3: CASSRDIQETQYF. The CDR3 DNA is TGTGCCAGCAGCCGGGACATCCAAGAGACCCAGTACTTC.

The chain has TRBV5-8 and TRBJ1-1; a weak D match, TRBD1 (5 bases). CDR1 and CDR2 from the germline V gene are SGHTS and YDEGEE. Between the trimmed V and J ends, which lost 2 bases and 5 bases, there was a span of 13 bases. The CDR3 totals 14 residues. In DNA, the CDR3 is TGTGCCAGCAGCTTTTCAGGGTCTGATACTGAAGCTTTCTTT. Its protein is CASSFSGSDTEAFF.

The chain joins TRBV29-1 to TRBJ1-4, with D maybe TRBD1 (5 bases). V was cut by 4 bases and J by 3 bases, with 9 bases left in between. The CDR3 spans 13 residues. Germline V gene sequence: CDR1 SQVTM, CDR2 ANQGSEA. As DNA, the CDR3 is TGCAGCGTTGGTGGGGGGTCTAATGAAAAACTGTTTTTT. Its translation is CSVGGGSNEKLFF.

The chain uses TRBV27 and TRBJ1-1; the match to TRBD1 covers 10 bases. CDR1 is MNHEY and CDR2 is SMNVEV in the germline V gene (reference sequence). V lost 8 bases to trimming and J lost 6 bases; unmatched junction nucleotides: 9. CDR3 length: 14 amino acids. CDR3 DNA sequence: TGTGCCAGCCGAACTGACAGGGGGCAATCTGAAGCTTTCTTT. Translation gives CASRTDRGQSEAFF.

The V and J genes are TRBV2 and TRBJ2-3, with 8 bases that match TRBD2. This CDR3 contains 15 residues. V was pared by 9 bases and J by 2 bases, with 10 bases of the junction left unmatched. Germline CDR1 SNHLY, CDR2 FYNNEI. The CDR3 here is CASLRYSGVTDTQYF. The CDR3 nucleotides are TGTGCCAGTCTACGATATAGCGGGGTCACAGATACGCAGTATTTT.

J is TRBJ2-2 and V is TRBV7-3; 9 bases line up with TRBD2. Unmatched junction bases numbered 10, after V lost 4 bases and J lost 4 bases. Germline V gene lookup returns CDR1 SGHTA and CDR2 FQGTGA. The CDR3 has 17 residues. DNA of the CDR3: TGTGCCAGCAGCTCAAATAGCGGGGGCCCCTTCACCGGGGAGCTGTTTTTT. It translates to CASSSNSGGPFTGELFF.

The CDR3 protein is CATSTNKRGGSTDTQYF. DNA for the CDR3: TGTGCCACCAGCACAAACAAGCGGGGAGGGAGCACAGATACGCAGTATTTT. This sequence joins TRBV15 and TRBJ2-3; the match to TRBD2 covers 7 bases. The CDR3 sequence is 17 residues long. Germline loops: CDR1 LNHNV, CDR2 YYDKDF (reference sequence). J was trimmed by 0 bases and V by 4 bases; bases with no gene match: 10.

The chain has TRBV5-4 and TRBJ1-1; no clear D. The germline CDR1 and CDR2 sequences are SGHNT and YYREEE (reference sequence). V lost 0 bases and J lost 0, with 12 bases in between. This CDR3 comprises 16 residues. CDR3 DNA sequence: TGTGCCAGCAGCTTGGCAACTTTTTCCATGAACACTGAAGCTTTCTTT. This gives the protein CASSLATFSMNTEAFF.

The rearrangement uses TRBV6-6 and TRBJ1-2, with a possible D match to TRBD1 (6 bases). Germline loops: CDR1 MNHNY, CDR2 SVGAGI (reference sequence). Between the trimmed V and J ends, which lost 5 bases and 7 bases, there was a span of 14 bases. The CDR3 has 13 residues. The CDR3 sequence: CASSNRERSGYTF. DNA for the CDR3: TGTGCCAGCAGTAACAGGGAAAGAAGTGGCTACACCTTC.

V is TRBV2 and J is TRBJ1-5, with unresolved D. The CDR3 covers 15 residues. CDR1 and CDR2 (germline): SNHLY, FYNNEI. V shed 4 bases and J shed 0 bases, with 10 bases lying between them. CDR3 amino acids: CASSGVANSNQPQHF. The CDR3, as DNA: TGTGCCAGCAGTGGGGTAGCGAATAGCAATCAGCCCCAGCATTTT.

The chain recombines TRBV11-2 with TRBJ1-2; D is possibly TRBD1 (6 bases). This CDR3 comprises 16 residues. CDR1 and CDR2 (germline): SGHAT, FQNNGV. Trimming removed 2 bases at V and 7 bases at J, with 20 bases between. CDR3 nucleotide sequence: TGTGCCAGCAGCTTACCAGGGGAGCGCCTTTATGTTGGCTACACCTTC. It specifies CASSLPGERLYVGYTF. Based on the CDR3 plus reference TRBV11-2 and TRBJ1-2, the full variable domain is EAGVAQSPRYKIIEKRQSVAFWCNPISGHATLYWYQQILGQGPKLLIQFQNNGVVDDSQLPKDRFSAERLKGVDSTLKIQPAKLEDSAVYLCASSLPGERLYVGYTFGSGTRLTVV.

The V gene is TRBV19, the J gene TRBJ1-1, with a possible D match to TRBD1 (6 bases). The CDR3 consists of 15 residues. Trimming shortened V by 7 bases and J by 0 bases, and 15 bases separated the two germline ends. The V gene's germline CDR1 is LNHDA and CDR2 SQIVND (reference sequence). The DNA for the CDR3 is TGTGCCAGTACCGTCTCAGGGGCTTTGAACACTGAAGCTTTCTTT. This encodes CASTVSGALNTEAFF.